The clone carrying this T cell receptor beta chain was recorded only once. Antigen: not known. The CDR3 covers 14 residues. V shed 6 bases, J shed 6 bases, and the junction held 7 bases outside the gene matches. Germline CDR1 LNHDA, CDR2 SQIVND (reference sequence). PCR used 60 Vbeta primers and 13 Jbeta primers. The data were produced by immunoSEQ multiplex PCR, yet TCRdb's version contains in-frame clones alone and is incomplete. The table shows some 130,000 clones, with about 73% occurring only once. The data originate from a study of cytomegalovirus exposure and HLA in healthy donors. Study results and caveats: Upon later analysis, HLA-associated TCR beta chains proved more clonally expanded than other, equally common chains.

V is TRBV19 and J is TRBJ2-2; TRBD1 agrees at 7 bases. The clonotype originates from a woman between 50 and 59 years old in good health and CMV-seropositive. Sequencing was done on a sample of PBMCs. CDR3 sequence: CASRTLGTAGELFF. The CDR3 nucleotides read TGTGCCAGTAGGACACTAGGGACAGCCGGGGAGCTGTTTTTT.